Listed here are 27 T cell receptor beta chains from one sample, sequenced in a study of regulatory T cells in long-lasting Graves disease. Assembly of TCR beta libraries relied on iRepertoire HTBI primers together with Arm-PCR of CDR3 regions. TCRdb recomputed calls from the multiplex PCR reads with MiXCR, one row per CDR3 protein. The repertoire includes roughly 700,000 distinct CDR3 sequences, around 32% of them detected once, and under 50% sits in the top ten. This sample's time point: persistent/refractory GD, antithyroid drugs over 5 years with positive TRAb. Scientists built the TCR library using RNA that was extracted from PBMCs. This specimen was peripheral blood mononuclear cells (PBMCs), taken when the disease was refractory, from a patient treated with antithyroid drugs. The source of these receptors is a female donor with Graves disease.

This clonotype showed up just a few times. The chain uses TRBV20-1 and TRBJ2-7; 10 bases agree with TRBD2. The CDR3 sequence is 12 residues long. Trimming took 6 bases from V and 3 from J; bases not matched to a gene: 2. Germline V CDR1 and CDR2: DFQATT, SNEGSKA (reference sequence). CDR3 in amino acids: CSAQREGYEQYF. CDR3 DNA sequence: TGCAGTGCCCAGCGGGAGGGCTACGAGCAGTACTTC.

The sample holds many counts of this clonotype. This chain joins TRBV11-2 and TRBJ2-7, with TRBD1 as a possible D gene (5 bases). V was pared by 6 bases and J by 3 bases, with 9 bases between. The length of the CDR3 is 12 residues. Looked up from germline, CDR1 is SGHAT and CDR2 is FQNNGV. The CDR3 here is CASSPTGYEQYF. The DNA for the CDR3 is TGTGCCAGCAGTCCTACAGGCTACGAGCAGTACTTC.

This clonotype was seen more than once but under ten times. The chain has TRBV6-2 or TRBV6-3 and TRBJ2-2; D ambiguous. The CDR3 has 12 residues. The V end lost 6 bases, the J end lost 3 bases, and 5 bases lay between the germline ends. In germline, CDR1 is MNHEY, CDR2 SVGEGT. The CDR3 here is CASRKHTGELFF. The CDR3 DNA sequence: TGTGCCAGCAGAAAACACACCGGGGAGCTGTTTTTT.

This clonotype appeared a few times. V usage is TRBV25-1 and J usage is TRBJ1-1; D is ambiguous. V gave up 4 bases and J gave up 3 bases, with 9 bases separating them. This CDR3 has 13 residues. CDR1 is MGHDK and CDR2 is SYGVNS in the germline V gene. CDR3 loop: CASSGRAYTEAFF. The DNA for the CDR3 is TGTGCCAGCAGTGGAAGGGCTTACACTGAAGCTTTCTTT.

This clonotype was observed a handful of times. The chain uses TRBV5-1 and TRBJ1-2; 7 nucleotides agree with TRBD1. V lost 5 bases and J lost 4; bases outside the gene matches: 23. Germline V lookup: CDR1 SGHRS, CDR2 YFSETQ. The CDR3 contains 19 residues. CDR3 coding DNA: TGCGCCAGCAGACGAGCCTCGACAGGGTGGCTTACTGAGATCTATGGCTACACCTTC. Translating gives CASRRASTGWLTEIYGYTF.

This clonotype was counted many times. This chain links TRBV19 with TRBJ1-5, with TRBD1 matching 7 bases. V shed 9 bases and J 4 bases; nucleotides not matched to a gene: 9. The CDR3 is 14 amino acids. Germline V lookup: CDR1 LNHDA, CDR2 SQIVND (reference sequence). The CDR3 reads CASSPQGGNQPQHF. In DNA, the CDR3 is TGTGCCAGCAGTCCTCAGGGGGGGAATCAGCCCCAGCATTTT.

The chain carries TRBV5-1 and TRBJ2-2; TRBD1 agrees at 10 bases. Germline lookup yields CDR1 SGHRS and CDR2 YFSETQ. Trimming at V came to 3 bases and at J to 7 bases, leaving 12 bases not matched to a gene. This CDR3 region has 17 residues. Written as DNA, the CDR3 is TGCGCCAGCAGCTACCCGGGACAGGGGAGGTCAGGCGGGGAGCTGTTTTTT. Translated: CASSYPGQGRSGGELFF.

This clonotype was found a few times. The chain uses TRBV7-9 and TRBJ2-5, with D possibly being TRBD2 (6 bases). This CDR3 spans 13 amino acids. Trimming left V 1 base short and J 9 bases short, with 12 bases between. The germline V gene has CDR1 SEHNR and CDR2 FQNEAQ (reference sequence). The CDR3 sequence is CASSLDGGWAQYF. The DNA of the CDR3 is TGTGCCAGCAGCTTAGACGGGGGTTGGGCCCAGTACTTC.

This clonotype was detected many times. V is TRBV12-3 or TRBV12-4 and J is TRBJ2-4; D is unclear. Trimming took 1 base from V and 0 from J, leaving 10 bases between them. The CDR3 is 16 amino acids. The CDR3 sequence: CASSLGSILAKNIQYF. CDR3 coding DNA: TGTGCCAGCAGTTTAGGCAGTATACTAGCCAAAAACATTCAGTACTTC.

As regards this clonotype: This clone may be a read error of a much larger clone one base away. The chain recombines TRBV27 with TRBJ1-4; D not resolved. Germline V gives CDR1 MNHEY, CDR2 SMNVEV (reference sequence). The CDR3 sequence is 13 residues long. CDR3 sequence (DNA): TGTGCCAGCAGTCGGCAGCCTAATGAAAACCTGTTTTTT. Translating it yields CASSRQPNENLFF.

Regarding this clonotype: A clone one base away is much larger, so this may be a read error. The chain combines TRBV27 with TRBJ2-7; the match to TRBD1 covers 8 bases. The V gene's germline CDR1 is MNHEY and CDR2 SMNVEV (reference sequence). This CDR3 has 14 residues. The CDR3 spells CACSSTGGSHEQYF. The CDR3 DNA sequence: TGTGCCTGCAGTTCCACAGGGGGGTCACACGAGCAGTACTTC.

This clonotype was seen a handful of times. The V and J genes are TRBV30 and TRBJ2-2; D possibly corresponds to TRBD1 (5 bases). CDR3 size: 16 residues. Germline CDR1 reads GTSNPN; CDR2 reads SVGIG (reference sequence). With 2 bases removed from V and 3 bases from J, the gap between germline ends came to 16 bases. In nucleotides, the CDR3 is TGTGCCTGGAGTAAACAGGATCTGAAATACACCGGGGAGCTGTTTTTT. The encoded protein is CAWSKQDLKYTGELFF.

This clonotype was counted only a few times. V and J are TRBV29-1 and TRBJ2-7; no reliable D call. CDR1 SQVTM and CDR2 ANQGSEA come from the germline V gene. V lost 6 bases to trimming and J lost 3 bases, with 9 bases between them. CDR3 length: 11 amino acids. The CDR3 DNA is TGCAGCGTACGGTCGGGCTACGAGCAGTACTTC. It translates to CSVRSGYEQYF.

This clonotype was seen a single time. The chain employs TRBV30 and TRBJ1-2, with D perhaps TRBD1 (5 bases). The CDR3 is made up of 13 amino acids. Germline CDR1 GTSNPN, CDR2 SVGIG (reference sequence). V lost 1 base and J lost 7, with 13 bases in between. The CDR3 protein is CAWSGTTEGGYTF. For the CDR3, the DNA is TGTGCCTGGAGTGGGACGACAGAAGGTGGCTACACCTTC.

The chain links TRBV7-9 to TRBJ1-2; 7 nucleotides agree with TRBD1. The germline CDR1 and CDR2 sequences are SEHNR and FQNEAQ (reference sequence). This CDR3 has 15 amino acids. V dropped 1 base and J dropped 5; count of bases not matched to a gene: 7. CDR3: CASSLVEGAAYGYTF. The CDR3 DNA reads TGTGCCAGCAGCTTAGTAGAGGGGGCCGCTTATGGCTACACCTTC. Variable domain in full (rest from reference TRBV7-9 and TRBJ1-2): DTGVSQNPRHKITKRGQNVTFRCDPISEHNRLYWYRQTLGQGPEFLTYFQNEAQLEKSRLLSDRFSAERPKGSFSTLEIQRTEQGDSAMYLCASSLVEGAAYGYTFGSGTRLTVV.

This clonotype was counted at least ten times. V is TRBV2 and J is TRBJ1-5, with a tentative D call TRBD1 (6 bases). In germline, CDR1 is SNHLY, CDR2 FYNNEI. This CDR3 has 14 amino acids. V was trimmed by 3 bases and J by 4 bases, leaving 10 bases between them. The CDR3 spells CASSDRTVNQPQHF. In DNA, the CDR3 is TGTGCCAGCAGTGATCGGACAGTTAATCAGCCCCAGCATTTT. Complete variable domain (other parts from reference TRBV2 and TRBJ1-5): EPEVTQTPSHQVTQMGQEVILRCVPISNHLYFYWYRQILGQKVEFLVSFYNNEISEKSEIFDDQFSVERPDGSNFTLKIRSTKLEDSAMYFCASSDRTVNQPQHFGDGTRLSIL.

The rearrangement uses TRBV28 and TRBJ1-5, with 10 bases identical to TRBD1. The length of the CDR3 is 13 residues. With V trimmed by 8 bases and J by 4 bases, 2 bases remained unmatched. Germline CDR1 reads MDHEN; CDR2 reads SYDVKM. CDR3 in DNA: TGTGCCAGCGGACAGGGGGAAAATCAGCCCCAGCATTTT. Residues: CASGQGENQPQHF. Full variable domain (outside the CDR3, taken from reference TRBV28 and TRBJ1-5): DVKVTQSSRYLVKRTGEKVFLECVQDMDHENMFWYRQDPGLGLRLIYFSYDVKMKEKGDIPEGYSVSREKKERFSLILESASTNQTSMYLCASGQGENQPQHFGDGTRLSIL.

This chain joins TRBV6-1 and TRBJ1-1; no firm D call. V shed 11 bases and J shed 7 bases, with 17 bases lying between them. The CDR3 contains 12 residues. Germline V gene sequence: CDR1 MNHNS, CDR2 SASEGT. The CDR3 DNA sequence: TGTGCCGGGCGGACGGGGTCGCGTGAAGCTTTCTTT. This translates into CAGRTGSREAFF.

This clonotype was seen ten or more times. This rearrangement joins TRBV19 to TRBJ1-5, with D possibly TRBD1 on 5 matching bases. The CDR3 is 14 amino acids. Trimming took off 9 bases at V and 2 bases at J, with 14 bases between the two ends. Germline assignment: CDR1 LNHDA and CDR2 SQIVND (reference sequence). The CDR3: CASTPGFGNQPQHF. The CDR3 DNA reads as TGTGCCAGCACCCCAGGGTTTGGCAATCAGCCCCAGCATTTT.

The chain is built from TRBV20-1 and TRBJ2-5; 14 bases are shared with TRBD2. From germline, CDR1 is DFQATT and CDR2 SNEGSKA (reference sequence). The trim removed 5 bases at V and 0 bases at J, leaving 5 bases unmatched. This CDR3 region has 16 residues. The CDR3 protein is CSASGTSGSYQETQYF. CDR3 nucleotides: TGCAGTGCTTCCGGGACTAGCGGGAGTTACCAAGAGACCCAGTACTTC.

This clonotype was counted a few times. The rearrangement joins TRBV14 to TRBJ1-2, with D possibly matching TRBD1 (5 bases). Trimming cost V 2 bases and J 7 bases, with 23 bases left between them. Germline values: CDR1 SGHDN, CDR2 FVKESK. The CDR3 covers 17 residues. CDR3 sequence reads: CASSQIDRDPLFFGYTF. The CDR3 nucleotides are TGTGCCAGCAGCCAAATCGACCGGGACCCTCTTTTTTTTGGCTACACCTTC.

This clonotype has ten or more counts. The chain is built from TRBV5-5 and TRBJ1-4; D unresolved. Germline V gives CDR1 SGHKS, CDR2 YYEKEE (reference sequence). Trimming removed 7 bases at V and 4 bases at J, with 14 bases between. There are 14 residues in the CDR3. The CDR3 protein is CASHAAIGNEKLFF. Here the CDR3 DNA reads TGTGCCAGCCATGCCGCAATCGGTAATGAAAAACTGTTTTTT.

This clonotype appeared once. This clone may be a read error of a much larger clone one base away. The conserved phenylalanine or tryptophan is not found at the CDR3 terminus, so this likely reflects a read error. The chain recombines TRBV28 with TRBJ1-6; 7 bases match TRBD1. Germline CDR1 and CDR2: MDHEN and SYDVKM. J gave up 6 bases and V 6 bases, and 20 bases lay outside the gene matches. The CDR3 has 19 amino acids. The CDR3 loop reads CASSLGQVKVRTRNSPLHL. The CDR3 bases are TGTGCCAGCAGCCTTGGACAGGTGAAGGTCCGAACCCGTAATTCACCCCTCCACCTT.

The rearrangement links TRBV24-1 to TRBJ1-3; D is undetermined. V was cut by 4 bases and J by 0 bases, with 15 bases left in between. This CDR3 comprises 17 residues. Germline-derived CDR1 and CDR2 are KGHDR and SFDVKD. The CDR3 here is CATSDKSSRSSGNTIYF. The CDR3 DNA is TGTGCCACCAGTGACAAAAGCAGCCGCTCCTCTGGAAACACCATATATTTT.

Comment on this clonotype: One end of the junction varies from germline; a read error may be responsible. The genes are TRBV7-3 and TRBJ1-5, with D maybe TRBD1 (5 bases). The germline gives CDR1 SGHTA, CDR2 FQGTGA. This CDR3 spans 16 amino acids. CDR3 in DNA: TGTGCCACCAGCAGCCCGCATGAGGGGTCTTGGCAGCCCCAGCATTTT. Translation: CATSSPHEGSWQPQHF.

This clonotype has ten or more counts. The chain joins TRBV28 to TRBJ2-5, with 10 bases matching TRBD2. CDR1 and CDR2 (germline): MDHEN, SYDVKM. This CDR3 has 13 amino acids. V lost 6 bases and J lost 5; bases outside the gene matches: 3. The CDR3 DNA follows: TGTGCCAGCAGAACTAGCGGGAAGGAGACCCAGTACTTC. This codes for CASRTSGKETQYF.

About this clonotype: Compared with germline, one end of the junction differs, possibly owing to a read error. The V and J genes are TRBV6-1 and TRBJ2-1; 9 bases fit TRBD2. Germline V gene sequence: CDR1 MNHNS, CDR2 SASEGT. This CDR3 has 15 residues. In nucleotides, the CDR3 is TGTGTCAGCAGTCCCCGGGGACTAGCCCGCTTTGGGCAGTTCTTC. Amino acids: CVSSPRGLARFGQFF.